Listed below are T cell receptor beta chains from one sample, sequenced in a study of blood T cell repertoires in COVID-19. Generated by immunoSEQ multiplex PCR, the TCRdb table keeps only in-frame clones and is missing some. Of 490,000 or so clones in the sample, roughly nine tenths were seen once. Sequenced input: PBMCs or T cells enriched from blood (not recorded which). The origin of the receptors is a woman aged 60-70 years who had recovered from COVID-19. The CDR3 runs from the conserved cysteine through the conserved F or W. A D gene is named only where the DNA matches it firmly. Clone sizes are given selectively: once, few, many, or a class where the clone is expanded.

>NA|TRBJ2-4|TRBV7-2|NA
CASSSSSNSKNIQYF
TGTGCCAGCAGCTCTTCTAGCAATTCAAAAAACATTCAGTACTTC
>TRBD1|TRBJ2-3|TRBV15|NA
CATSRGTGTALYTQYF
TGTGCCACCAGCAGAGGAACCGGGACAGCCTTATATACGCAGTATTTT
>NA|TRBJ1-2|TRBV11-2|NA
CASSLDRGPGHYSGYTF
TGTGCCAGCAGCTTAGATAGAGGGCCGGGACACTACTCTGGCTACACCTTC
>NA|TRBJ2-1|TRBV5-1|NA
CASSLSGGDDEQFF
TGCGCCAGCAGCCTTTCAGGAGGGGACGATGAGCAGTTCTTC
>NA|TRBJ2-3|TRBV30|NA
CAWSEQVHPSPQYF
TGTGCCTGGAGCGAACAAGTACACCCGTCCCCGCAGTATTTT
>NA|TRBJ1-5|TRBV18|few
CASSQQGADQPQHF
TGTGCCAGCTCACAGCAGGGTGCGGATCAGCCCCAGCATTTT
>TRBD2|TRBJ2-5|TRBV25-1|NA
CASREGGRGTQYF
TGTGCCAGCAGAGAGGGAGGGAGGGGGACCCAGTACTTC
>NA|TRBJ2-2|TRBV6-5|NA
CASKGVTNTGELFF
TGTGCCAGCAAGGGGGTAACGAACACCGGGGAGCTGTTTTTT
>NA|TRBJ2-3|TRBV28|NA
CASSSYILRQLKADTQYF
TGTGCCAGCAGCTCCTACATCCTCCGACAGTTGAAGGCAGATACGCAGTATTTT
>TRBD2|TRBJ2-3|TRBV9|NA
CASSVGGGGEDTQYF
TGTGCCAGCAGCGTAGGAGGCGGGGGGGAGGATACGCAGTATTTT
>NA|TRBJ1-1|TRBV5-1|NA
CASSLEVAGQPEAFF
TGCGCCAGCAGCTTGGAGGTCGCAGGCCAGCCTGAAGCTTTCTTT
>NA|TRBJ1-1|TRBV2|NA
CASSSAGVENLGTEAFF
TGTGCCAGCAGTAGTGCAGGGGTCGAGAATTTGGGCACTGAAGCTTTCTTT
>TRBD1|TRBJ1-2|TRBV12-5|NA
CASGLTGGFYGYTF
TGTGCTAGTGGCTTGACAGGGGGTTTCTATGGCTACACCTTC
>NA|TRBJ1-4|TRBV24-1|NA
CATSDSSATNEKLFF
TGTGCCACCAGTGATTCGAGCGCAACTAATGAAAAACTGTTTTTT
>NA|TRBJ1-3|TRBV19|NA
CASTRFSGNTIYF
TGTGCCAGTACCAGATTCTCTGGAAACACCATATATTTT
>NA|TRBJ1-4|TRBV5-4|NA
CASSFRGAEKLFF
TGTGCCAGCAGCTTTCGGGGGGCCGAAAAACTGTTTTTT
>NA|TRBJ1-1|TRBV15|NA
CATSKGLPNTEAFF
TGTGCCACCAGCAAGGGACTTCCAAACACTGAAGCTTTCTTT
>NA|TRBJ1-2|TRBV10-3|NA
CAISEGGPVGYTF
TGTGCCATCAGCGAGGGCGGCCCAGTCGGCTACACCTTC
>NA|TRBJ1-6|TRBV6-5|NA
CASRGRDISPLHF
TGTGCCAGCCGGGGGAGAGATATTTCACCCCTCCACTTT
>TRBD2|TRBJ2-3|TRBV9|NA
CASSPGGRADTQYF
TGTGCCAGCAGCCCGGGGGGGCGCGCAGATACGCAGTATTTT
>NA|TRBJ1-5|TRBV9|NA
CASSVGRGIGQPQHF
TGTGCCAGCAGCGTAGGCAGGGGCATCGGTCAGCCCCAGCATTTT
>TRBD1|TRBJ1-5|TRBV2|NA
CASESGTGAQHF
TGTGCCAGTGAATCCGGGACAGGAGCCCAGCATTTT
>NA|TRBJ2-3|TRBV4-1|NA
CASSPTGLTDTQYF
TGCGCCAGCAGCCCCACAGGATTGACAGATACGCAGTATTTT
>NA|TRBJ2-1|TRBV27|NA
CASSYRGTVYNEQFF
TGTGCCAGCAGTTACCGGGGGACAGTATACAATGAGCAGTTCTTC